The 32 T cell receptor beta chains given below trace back to one sample, sequenced in a study of PD-L1 blockade in urothelial cancer. Repertoires were generated with immunoSEQ multiplex PCR, while TCRdb's copy carries only in-frame clones and drops some. The repertoire holds roughly 41,000 clones, with under 90% as singletons. The sample in question was PBMCs, obtained around atezolizumab (anti-PD-L1) treatment. These receptor sequences come from a man aged 55 to 70 with urothelial cancer.

The rearrangement joins TRBV2 to TRBJ1-2; no firm D call. Germline CDR1 is SNHLY and CDR2 is FYNNEI. The CDR3 length is 12 residues. Trimming took 4 bases from V and 6 from J, leaving 9 bases between them. In nucleotides, the CDR3 is TGTGCCAGCAGTGTGGAGGGAAATGGCTACACCTTC. Its protein product is CASSVEGNGYTF.

The J gene is TRBJ2-3, the V gene TRBV5-1; 10 positions agree with TRBD2. This CDR3 is 17 amino acids long. CDR1 and CDR2 from the germline V gene are SGHRS and YFSETQ. J was trimmed by 1 base and V by 3 bases; bases with no gene match: 8. CDR3 DNA: TGCGCCAGCAGCTCCCCAGCCGGGACTAGCGGCACAGATACGCAGTATTTT. It codes for CASSSPAGTSGTDTQYF.

The gene calls are TRBV2 and TRBJ2-2; TRBD1 agrees at 10 bases. V lost 6 bases, J lost 3 bases, and 4 bases stayed unmatched. The CDR3 totals 15 residues. Germline V gives CDR1 SNHLY, CDR2 FYNNEI. CDR3 in amino acids: CASREGQGYTGELFF. In nucleotides, the CDR3 is TGTGCCAGCAGAGAGGGACAGGGGTACACCGGGGAGCTGTTTTTT.

The J gene is TRBJ1-1, the V gene TRBV6-6, with a weak D call TRBD1 (5 bases). Trimming left V 6 bases short and J 4 bases short, with 9 bases between. Germline CDR1 and CDR2: MNHNY and SVGAGI (reference sequence). This CDR3 region has 12 residues. This CDR3 reads CASREGTTEAFF. CDR3 DNA sequence: TGTGCCAGCAGGGAGGGGACCACTGAAGCTTTCTTT.

V and J are TRBV7-2 and TRBJ1-6; D is uncertain. Trimming took off 1 base at V and 10 bases at J, with 17 bases between the two ends. The CDR3 has 16 residues. CDR1 is SGHTA, CDR2 FQGNSA, per germline. The CDR3 is CASSLGSSWALSPLHF. The CDR3 nucleotides read TGTGCCAGCAGCTTAGGGTCCTCTTGGGCCCTGTCACCCCTCCACTTT.

This sequence joins TRBV6-5 and TRBJ2-3, with TRBD2 identical over 14 bases. The CDR3 sequence is 14 residues long. Trimming took 8 bases from V and 11 from J; bases not matched to a gene: 9. CDR1 MNHEY and CDR2 SVGAGI come from the germline V gene. The CDR3 DNA reads TGTGCCAGCGCACCCGGGACTAGCGGGGGAGGGCAGTATTTT. It is translated as CASAPGTSGGGQYF.

Here the CDR3 DNA reads TGTGCCAGCAGCCATCAATGGGTTCGCCGGGTCGATGGGCAGTTCTTC. It encodes CASSHQWVRRVDGQFF. The rearrangement joins TRBV11-2 to TRBJ2-1; D unclear. V was shortened by 5 bases and J by 12 bases, with 26 bases between the two germline ends. In germline, CDR1 is SGHAT, CDR2 FQNNGV. The CDR3 runs 16 residues.

The chain joins TRBV7-9 to TRBJ2-7; D perhaps matches TRBD2 (6 bases). Germline CDR1 and CDR2: SEHNR and FQNEAQ (reference sequence). The CDR3 covers 14 residues. Between the trimmed V and J ends, which lost 5 bases and 2 bases, there was a span of 13 bases. As DNA, the CDR3 is TGTGCCAGCAGCGATCGGGACTTCCCCTACGAGCAGTACTTC. Translation gives CASSDRDFPYEQYF.

This clone came up once. The chain links TRBV9 to TRBJ2-1; D unresolved. The CDR3 contains 12 residues. V was clipped by 0 bases and J by 9 bases, with 7 bases between them. Germline CDR1 reads SGDLS; CDR2 reads YYNGEE. The CDR3: CASSVGPGEQFF. The CDR3 DNA follows: TGTGCCAGCAGCGTAGGCCCCGGTGAGCAGTTCTTC.

This clone has just one count. The V call is TRBV11-2, the J call TRBJ2-3; D may be TRBD2 (5 bases). Germline V gene data show CDR1 as SGHAT and CDR2 as FQNNGV. Trimming removed 1 base from V and 8 bases from J, with 19 bases in between. CDR3 length: 16 amino acids. The DNA for the CDR3 is TGTGCCAGCAGCTTAGGATTCGGGGTAGAGGGTTTTACGCAGTATTTT. The encoded protein is CASSLGFGVEGFTQYF.

The rearrangement uses TRBV7-2 and TRBJ2-2, with 7 nucleotides matching TRBD1. V lost 8 bases, J lost 2 bases, and 8 bases stayed unmatched. CDR3 size: 15 residues. CDR1 is SGHTA, CDR2 FQGNSA, per germline. The CDR3 reads CASSAQGFNTGELFF. The CDR3 DNA reads as TGTGCCAGCTCCGCACAGGGGTTTAACACCGGGGAGCTGTTTTTT.

This rearrangement joins TRBV7-2 to TRBJ2-1, with 9 nucleotides matching TRBD2. V trimming: 1 base; J trimming: 7 bases; junction bases outside the gene matches: 11. Per the germline V gene, CDR1 is SGHTA and CDR2 is FQGNSA. The CDR3 is 17 amino acids. The CDR3 reads CASSLESGGGAGNEQFF. Written as DNA, the CDR3 is TGTGCCAGCAGCTTAGAGTCTGGCGGGGGGGCGGGGAATGAGCAGTTCTTC.

V and J are TRBV4-1 and TRBJ2-2; 8 nucleotides agree with TRBD1. This CDR3 has 16 residues. The V and J ends lost 4 bases and 1 base, in that order; junction bases with no gene match: 5. Germline V gene lookup returns CDR1 MGHRA and CDR2 YSYEKL. CDR3 protein: CASSLPGQGNTGELFF. DNA of the CDR3: TGCGCCAGCAGCCTCCCCGGACAGGGGAACACCGGGGAGCTGTTTTTT.

The chain carries TRBV7-8 and TRBJ2-2, with no clear D. Germline assignment: CDR1 SGHVS and CDR2 FQNEAQ. The CDR3 runs to 13 residues. V lost 0 bases and J 6 bases, leaving 5 bases between the germline ends. DNA of the CDR3: TGTGCCAGCAGCTTAGCACAGTCCGGGGAGCTGTTTTTT. Translation gives CASSLAQSGELFF.

The V and J genes are TRBV5-1 and TRBJ2-3; tentative D call: TRBD1 (5 bases). This CDR3 is 15 amino acids long. The V end lost 0 bases, the J end lost 2 bases, and 10 bases lay between the germline ends. CDR1 and CDR2 (germline): SGHRS, YFSETQ. The CDR3 is CASSLVRQNTDTQYF. The CDR3, as DNA: TGCGCCAGCAGCTTGGTCCGACAGAACACAGATACGCAGTATTTT. Based on the CDR3 plus reference TRBV5-1 and TRBJ2-3, the full variable domain is KAGVTQTPRYLIKTRGQQVTLSCSPISGHRSVSWYQQTPGQGLQFLFEYFSETQRNKGNFPGRFSGRQFSNSRSEMNVSTLELGDSALYLCASSLVRQNTDTQYFGPGTRLTVL.

V is TRBV5-4 and J is TRBJ1-1; unclear D gene. Germline V gene lookup returns CDR1 SGHNT and CDR2 YYREEE (reference sequence). This CDR3 spans 13 amino acids. V lost 4 bases, J lost 7 bases, and 14 bases lay in between. The CDR3 DNA reads as TGTGCCAGCAGCGTCCGGGTCGAACATGAAGCTTTCTTT. Protein: CASSVRVEHEAFF.

This rearrangement joins TRBV5-5 to TRBJ1-2; the D is unclear. Germline V gives CDR1 SGHKS, CDR2 YYEKEE (reference sequence). The length of the CDR3 is 15 residues. The germline V and J ends were trimmed by 0 bases and 0 bases, with 9 bases remaining between them. The CDR3 coding sequence is TGTGCCAGCAGCTTGGCCGTCAGCGCTAACTATGGCTACACCTTC. Its translation: CASSLAVSANYGYTF.

The chain carries TRBV29-1 and TRBJ1-2; 11 bases agree with TRBD1. The CDR3 is 16 residues long. V shed 0 bases and J 0 bases; nucleotides not matched to a gene: 3. Germline lookup yields CDR1 SQVTM and CDR2 ANQGSEA. CDR3 amino acids: CSVEDGQGAANYGYTF. DNA of the CDR3: TGCAGCGTTGAAGATGGACAGGGGGCAGCTAACTATGGCTACACCTTC.

V and J are TRBV18 and TRBJ2-7; D is perhaps TRBD2 (6 bases). CDR3 size: 17 residues. Germline-derived CDR1 and CDR2 are KGHSH and LQKENI. With 5 bases removed from V and 0 bases from J, the gap between germline ends came to 20 bases. CDR3 bases: TGTGCCAGCTCAAACCAAAGGGGCGGGGAGAGCTCCTACGAGCAGTACTTC. Its translation is CASSNQRGGESSYEQYF. The entire variable domain, with the rest obtained from reference TRBV18 and TRBJ2-7, is as follows: NAGVMQNPRHLVRRRGQEARLRCSPMKGHSHVYWYRQLPEEGLKFMVYLQKENIIDESGMPKERFSAEFPKEGPSILRIQQVVRGDSAAYFCASSNQRGGESSYEQYFGPGTRLTVT.

The V gene is TRBV2, the J gene TRBJ2-5, with 7 nucleotides matching TRBD2. With the DNA end fitting TRBJ2-7 better, the J assignment may be wrong. Per germline, CDR1 SNHLY and CDR2 FYNNEI. CDR3 length equals 15 residues. The CDR3 sequence: CASSDRAGPAYEQYF. The CDR3 DNA reads as TGTGCCAGCAGTGATAGAGCGGGGCCAGCCTACGAGCAGTACTTC.

The CDR3 is CASSDDRGRGKGYTF. In DNA, the CDR3 is TGTGCCAGCAGTGATGACAGGGGGCGAGGGAAGGGCTACACCTTC. The chain combines TRBV6-1 with TRBJ1-2, with 10 bases aligning to TRBD1. Germline CDR1 is MNHNS and CDR2 is SASEGT. The CDR3 is 15 residues long. V shed 3 bases and J 8 bases; nucleotides not matched to a gene: 9.

This chain uses TRBV5-1 with TRBJ1-4; unclear D gene. Germline V gene lookup returns CDR1 SGHRS and CDR2 YFSETQ. Trimming removed 5 bases at V and 6 bases at J, with 11 bases between. The length of the CDR3 is 13 residues. CDR3 residues: CASSIGPDEKLFF. CDR3 nucleotide sequence: TGCGCCAGCAGTATTGGGCCCGATGAAAAACTGTTTTTT.

The V and J genes are TRBV6-1 and TRBJ2-3, with D tentatively TRBD1 (6 bases). Between the trimmed V and J ends, which lost 6 bases and 1 base, there was a span of 11 bases. Germline CDR1 is MNHNS and CDR2 is SASEGT. The CDR3 loop spans 14 amino acids. As DNA, the CDR3 is TGTGCCAGCAGCCTAAGACAGGGCACAGATACGCAGTATTTT. The encoded protein is CASSLRQGTDTQYF.

This rearrangement joins TRBV2 to TRBJ2-7; maybe TRBD1 (6 bases). V dropped 6 bases and J dropped 1 base, with 13 bases sitting between them. Germline V lookup: CDR1 SNHLY, CDR2 FYNNEI. The CDR3 runs 14 residues. The DNA of the CDR3 is TGTGCCAGCAGGCCGACAGGAAGTTCCTACGAGCAGTACTTC. It encodes CASRPTGSSYEQYF.

This chain joins TRBV6-1 and TRBJ1-2; D remains ambiguous. V was pared by 7 bases and J by 8 bases, with 14 bases between. The CDR3 length is 12 residues. The germline CDR1 and CDR2 sequences are MNHNS and SASEGT. The CDR3 loop is CASTRTEVGYTF. DNA of the CDR3: TGTGCCAGCACCAGAACCGAGGTCGGCTACACCTTC.

The V call is TRBV30, the J call TRBJ1-5; 10 bases are shared with TRBD1. V shed 3 bases, J shed 2 bases, and the junction held 7 bases outside the gene matches. This CDR3 is 16 amino acids long. Germline lookup yields CDR1 GTSNPN and CDR2 SVGIG (reference sequence). In DNA form, the CDR3 reads TGTGCCTGGAGCGAGACAGGGGGCGCGGGCAATCAGCCCCAGCATTTT. This codes for CAWSETGGAGNQPQHF.

CDR3 nucleotide sequence: TGTGCCTGGAGTAAGGGAGGAGTTGGAAACACCATATATTTT. It specifies CAWSKGGVGNTIYF. V gene TRBV30 combines with J gene TRBJ1-3; D is unclear. The CDR3 sequence is 14 residues long. V was pared by 2 bases and J by 3 bases, with 11 bases between. CDR1 is GTSNPN and CDR2 is SVGIG in the germline V gene (reference sequence).

The genes are TRBV10-3 and TRBJ2-3; 9 nucleotides line up with TRBD1. Trimming cost V 6 bases and J 4 bases; bases outside gene matches: 5. The CDR3 length is 14 residues. Germline assignment: CDR1 ENHRY and CDR2 SYGVKD. CDR3 amino acids: CAISPGQGADTQYF. In DNA form, the CDR3 reads TGTGCCATCAGCCCGGGACAGGGAGCAGATACGCAGTATTTT.

Only a few counts were recorded for this clone. The V and J genes are TRBV19 and TRBJ1-3, with D possibly TRBD1 on 5 matching bases. Germline lookup yields CDR1 LNHDA and CDR2 SQIVND (reference sequence). Trimming cost V 5 bases and J 0 bases, with 11 bases left between them. The CDR3 loop spans 15 amino acids. Here the CDR3 DNA reads TGTGCCAGTAGTTCCCGGACATCCTCTGGAAACACCATATATTTT. Amino acid sequence: CASSSRTSSGNTIYF. Complete variable domain (other parts from reference TRBV19 and TRBJ1-3): DGGITQSPKYLFRKEGQNVTLSCEQNLNHDAMYWYRQDPGQGLRLIYYSQIVNDFQKGDIAEGYSVSREKKESFPLTVTSAQKNPTAFYLCASSSRTSSGNTIYFGEGSWLTVV.

V usage is TRBV5-4 and J usage is TRBJ2-5, with D possibly matching TRBD1 (5 bases). The CDR3 consists of 14 residues. V was trimmed by 0 bases and J by 1 base, leaving 7 bases between them. Germline V gene data show CDR1 as SGHNT and CDR2 as YYREEE (reference sequence). In nucleotides, the CDR3 is TGTGCCAGCAGCTTGGACAGGTCCCAAGAGACCCAGTACTTC. This translates into CASSLDRSQETQYF.

This clone was seen only once. The chain joins TRBV4-1 to TRBJ2-5; TRBD1 matches 10 bases. The CDR3 has 16 residues. Germline values: CDR1 MGHRA, CDR2 YSYEKL. V was pared by 7 bases and J by 2 bases, with 10 bases of the junction left unmatched. This CDR3 is CASNLGQGKGQETQYF. In DNA, the CDR3 is TGCGCCAGCAACTTGGGACAGGGGAAAGGACAAGAGACCCAGTACTTC.

The rearrangement joins TRBV5-1 to TRBJ1-5; no reliable D call. The germline CDR1 and CDR2 sequences are SGHRS and YFSETQ. Trimming cost V 1 base and J 1 base, with 9 bases left between them. The CDR3 totals 15 residues. CDR3 loop: CASSLSGTSNQPQHF. For the CDR3, the DNA is TGCGCCAGCAGCTTGAGTGGCACAAGCAATCAGCCCCAGCATTTT.